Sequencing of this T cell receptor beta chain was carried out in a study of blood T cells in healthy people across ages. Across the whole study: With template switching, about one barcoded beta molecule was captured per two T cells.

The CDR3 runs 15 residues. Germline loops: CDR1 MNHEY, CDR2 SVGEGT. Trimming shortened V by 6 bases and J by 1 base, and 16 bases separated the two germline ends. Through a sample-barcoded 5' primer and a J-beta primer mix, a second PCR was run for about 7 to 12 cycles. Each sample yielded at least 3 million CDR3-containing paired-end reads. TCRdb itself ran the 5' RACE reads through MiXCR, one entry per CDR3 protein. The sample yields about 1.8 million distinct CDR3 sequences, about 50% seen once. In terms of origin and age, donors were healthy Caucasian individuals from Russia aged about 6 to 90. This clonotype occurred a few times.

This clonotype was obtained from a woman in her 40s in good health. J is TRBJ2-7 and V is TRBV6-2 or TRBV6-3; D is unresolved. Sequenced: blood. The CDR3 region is CASSFDEPRSYEQYF. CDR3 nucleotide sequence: TGTGCCAGCAGCTTCGACGAGCCACGGTCCTACGAGCAGTACTTC.